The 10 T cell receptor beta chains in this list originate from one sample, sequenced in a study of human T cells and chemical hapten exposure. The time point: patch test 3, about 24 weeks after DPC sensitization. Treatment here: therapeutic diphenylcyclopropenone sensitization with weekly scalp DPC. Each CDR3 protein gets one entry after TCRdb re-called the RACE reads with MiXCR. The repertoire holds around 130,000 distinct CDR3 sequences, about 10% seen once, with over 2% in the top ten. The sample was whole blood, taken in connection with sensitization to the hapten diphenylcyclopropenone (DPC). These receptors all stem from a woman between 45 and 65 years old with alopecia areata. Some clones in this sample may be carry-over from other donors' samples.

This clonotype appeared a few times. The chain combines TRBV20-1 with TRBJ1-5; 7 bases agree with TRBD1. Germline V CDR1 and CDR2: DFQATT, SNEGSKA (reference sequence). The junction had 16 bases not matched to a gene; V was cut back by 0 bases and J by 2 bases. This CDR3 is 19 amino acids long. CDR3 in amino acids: CSARDPDRARGGGNQPQHF. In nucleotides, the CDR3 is TGCAGTGCTAGAGATCCAGACAGGGCCCGCGGGGGCGGCAATCAGCCCCAGCATTTT.

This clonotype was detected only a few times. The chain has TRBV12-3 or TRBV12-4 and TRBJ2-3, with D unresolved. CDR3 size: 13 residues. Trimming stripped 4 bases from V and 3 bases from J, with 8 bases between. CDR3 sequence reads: CASSYLSTDTQYF. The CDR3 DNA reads TGTGCCAGCAGTTACTTGAGTACAGATACGCAGTATTTT.

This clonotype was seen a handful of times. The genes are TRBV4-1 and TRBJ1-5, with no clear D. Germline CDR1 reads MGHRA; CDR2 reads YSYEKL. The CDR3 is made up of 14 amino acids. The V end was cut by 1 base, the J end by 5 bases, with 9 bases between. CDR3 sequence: CASSQGRRDQPQHF. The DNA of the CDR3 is TGCGCCAGCAGCCAAGGGAGGAGGGATCAGCCCCAGCATTTT.

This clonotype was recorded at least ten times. The DNA of the CDR3 is TGCAGTGCCGTGTTTACAGGGGGCGCGAGGGGGGAGCTGTTTTTT. This translates into CSAVFTGGARGELFF. The genes are TRBV20-1 and TRBJ2-2, with 9 bases matching TRBD1. Germline CDR1 and CDR2: DFQATT and SNEGSKA (reference sequence). V shed 6 bases and J 8 bases; nucleotides not matched to a gene: 13. The CDR3 consists of 15 residues.

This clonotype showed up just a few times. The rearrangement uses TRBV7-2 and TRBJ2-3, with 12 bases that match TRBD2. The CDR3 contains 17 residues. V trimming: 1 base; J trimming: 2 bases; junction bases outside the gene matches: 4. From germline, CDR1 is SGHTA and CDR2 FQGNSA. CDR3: CASSLVGTSGSTDTQYF. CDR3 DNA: TGTGCCAGCAGCTTAGTAGGGACTAGCGGGTCCACAGATACGCAGTATTTT.

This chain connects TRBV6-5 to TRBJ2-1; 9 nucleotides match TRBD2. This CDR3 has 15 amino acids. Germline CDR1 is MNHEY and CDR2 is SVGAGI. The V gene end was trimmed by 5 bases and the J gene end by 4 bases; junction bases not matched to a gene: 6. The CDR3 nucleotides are TGTGCCAGCAGTAAAGCGGGAGGATTATACAATGAGCAGTTCTTC. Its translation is CASSKAGGLYNEQFF.

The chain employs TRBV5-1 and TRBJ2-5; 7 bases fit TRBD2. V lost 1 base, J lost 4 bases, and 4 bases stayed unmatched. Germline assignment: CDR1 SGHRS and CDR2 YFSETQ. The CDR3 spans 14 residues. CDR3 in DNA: TGCGCCAGCAGCTTGTCGGCTAGCGGAGAGACCCAGTACTTC. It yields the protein CASSLSASGETQYF.

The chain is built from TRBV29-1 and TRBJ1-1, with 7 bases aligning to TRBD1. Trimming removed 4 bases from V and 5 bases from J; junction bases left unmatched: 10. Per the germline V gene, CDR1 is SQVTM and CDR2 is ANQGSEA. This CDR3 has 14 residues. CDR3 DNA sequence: TGCAGCGTTGTCTTTGCGACAGGGAGGACTGAAGCTTTCTTT. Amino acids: CSVVFATGRTEAFF.

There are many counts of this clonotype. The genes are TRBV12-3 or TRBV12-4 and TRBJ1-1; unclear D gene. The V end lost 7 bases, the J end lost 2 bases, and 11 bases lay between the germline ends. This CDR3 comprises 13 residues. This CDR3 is CASTPGHNTEAFF. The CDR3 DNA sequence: TGTGCCAGCACCCCCGGCCACAACACTGAAGCTTTCTTT.

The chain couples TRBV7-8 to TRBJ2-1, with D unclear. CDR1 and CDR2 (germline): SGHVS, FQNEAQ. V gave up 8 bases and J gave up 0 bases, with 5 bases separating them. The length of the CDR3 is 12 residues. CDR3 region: CASLGSYNEQFF. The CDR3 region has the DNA TGTGCCAGCCTGGGCTCCTACAATGAGCAGTTCTTC.